The 27 T cell receptor beta chains reported below all come from one sample, sequenced in a study of shared clonotypes between healthy human individuals. Produced via immunoSEQ multiplex PCR; TCRdb's table is partial and in-frame only. The table records about 470,000 clones, 75% to 85% of them present only once. The source material was PBMCs. These receptor sequences come from a woman between 40 and 55 years old in good health. Some clones in this sample may be carry-over from other donors' samples.

This rearrangement joins TRBV18 to TRBJ2-5; D uncertain. V lost 1 base to trimming and J lost 2 bases, with 8 bases between them. This CDR3 spans 14 amino acids. CDR1 and CDR2 from the germline V gene are KGHSH and LQKENI. The CDR3 protein is CASSPLQLQETQYF. CDR3 coding DNA: TGTGCCAGCTCACCACTGCAGCTACAAGAGACCCAGTACTTC.

The chain combines TRBV5-1 with TRBJ1-1, with 9 bases identical to TRBD1. Trimming removed 4 bases from V and 5 bases from J; junction bases left unmatched: 6. This CDR3 has 14 residues. The germline V gene encodes CDR1 SGHRS and CDR2 YFSETQ. CDR3 bases: TGCGCCAGCAGCGCTGGGACAGGGTGGACTGAAGCTTTCTTT. Translated: CASSAGTGWTEAFF.

This clone showed up many times. The V call is TRBV27, the J call TRBJ2-7; the D is unclear. V lost 7 bases and J 1 base, leaving 11 bases between the germline ends. Germline lookup yields CDR1 MNHEY and CDR2 SMNVEV (reference sequence). The CDR3 contains 13 residues. The CDR3 spells CASTNWGSYEQYF. The CDR3 region has the DNA TGTGCCAGCACCAATTGGGGATCCTACGAGCAGTACTTC.

The chain combines TRBV7-8 with TRBJ1-1; D not certain. From germline, CDR1 is SGHVS and CDR2 FQNEAQ. CDR3 length: 13 residues. V lost 3 bases and J 1 base, leaving 6 bases between the germline ends. The CDR3 DNA reads as TGTGCCAGCAGCTTCGGGCGGAACACTGAAGCTTTCTTT. Encoded protein: CASSFGRNTEAFF.

V usage is TRBV10-1 and J usage is TRBJ2-5, with 7 bases identical to TRBD2. J was trimmed by 5 bases and V by 2 bases; bases with no gene match: 11. The CDR3 has 16 residues. CDR1 WNHNN and CDR2 SYGVQD come from the germline V gene (reference sequence). The CDR3 protein is CASSEGVCGSGETQYF. The CDR3 bases are TGCGCCAGCAGTGAGGGGGTGTGCGGGAGTGGGGAGACCCAGTACTTC.

This clone was counted between two and nine times. The chain employs TRBV5-4 and TRBJ1-1, with a tentative D call TRBD1 (5 bases). The germline V and J ends were trimmed by 1 base and 3 bases, with 13 bases remaining between them. Germline V gene lookup returns CDR1 SGHNT and CDR2 YYREEE (reference sequence). This CDR3 is 15 amino acids long. The CDR3: CASSLKHRGDTEAFF. The DNA for the CDR3 is TGTGCCAGCAGCTTGAAACACCGGGGGGACACTGAAGCTTTCTTT. The whole variable domain, filled in from reference TRBV5-4 and TRBJ1-1, reads ETGVTQSPTHLIKTRGQQVTLRCSSQSGHNTVSWYQQALGQGPQFIFQYYREEENGRGNFPPRFSGLQFPNYSSELNVNALELDDSALYLCASSLKHRGDTEAFFGQGTRLTVV.

The chain links TRBV30 to TRBJ1-2; D gene uncertain. The CDR3 loop spans 14 amino acids. The V end was cut by 2 bases, the J end by 4 bases, with 14 bases between. Looked up from germline, CDR1 is GTSNPN and CDR2 is SVGIG (reference sequence). The CDR3 region has the DNA TGTGCCTGGAGTCAGCAAGGGCGCGGCTATGGCTACACCTTC. This codes for CAWSQQGRGYGYTF.

V and J are TRBV4-1 and TRBJ1-3; no firm D call. The CDR3 contains 17 residues. CDR1 and CDR2 from the germline V gene are MGHRA and YSYEKL. V lost 1 base and J 0 bases, leaving 13 bases between the germline ends. DNA of the CDR3: TGCGCCAGCAGCCAAGTCTCTTCTGAGAGCTCTGGAAACACCATATATTTT. Translation gives CASSQVSSESSGNTIYF.

The CDR3 is CASSGGQLDLDQETQYF. Here the CDR3 DNA reads TGTGCCAGCAGCGGGGGACAGCTAGATTTGGACCAAGAGACCCAGTACTTC. V and J are TRBV5-4 and TRBJ2-5; TRBD1 agrees at 7 bases. Germline loops: CDR1 SGHNT, CDR2 YYREEE (reference sequence). Trimming took 4 bases from V and 0 from J; bases not matched to a gene: 12. The CDR3 length is 17 residues.

The chain joins TRBV6-6 to TRBJ2-7; 7 bases map to TRBD1. V lost 6 bases, J lost 0 bases, and 5 bases stayed unmatched. There are 14 residues in the CDR3. Looked up from germline, CDR1 is MNHNY and CDR2 is SVGAGI (reference sequence). CDR3 sequence (DNA): TGTGCCAGCAGGCCCCGGGACAGCTCCTACGAGCAGTACTTC. It specifies CASRPRDSSYEQYF.

This rearrangement joins TRBV28 to TRBJ2-2; 7 nucleotides agree with TRBD1. V was clipped by 6 bases and J by 1 base; unmatched bases: 5. CDR3 length equals 15 residues. Germline lookup yields CDR1 MDHEN and CDR2 SYDVKM. The chain's CDR3 is CASRPHRGNTGELFF. Here the CDR3 DNA reads TGTGCCAGCAGACCTCACAGGGGGAACACCGGGGAGCTGTTTTTT.

The chain joins TRBV11-2 to TRBJ2-4; unclear D gene. Between the trimmed V and J ends, which lost 2 bases and 6 bases, there was a span of 5 bases. The length of the CDR3 is 12 residues. Germline CDR1 and CDR2: SGHAT and FQNNGV. Here the CDR3 DNA reads TGTGCCAGCAGCTTATTCCGAAACATTCAGTACTTC. It codes for CASSLFRNIQYF.

The V call is TRBV5-4, the J call TRBJ2-3; 11 bases match TRBD2. Germline assignment: CDR1 SGHNT and CDR2 YYREEE (reference sequence). The CDR3 covers 19 residues. V was clipped by 4 bases and J by 0 bases; unmatched bases: 13. The CDR3 coding sequence is TGTGCCAGCAGCGCTACCGGGACTAGCGGAGAAACTAGCACAGATACGCAGTATTTT. This sequence encodes CASSATGTSGETSTDTQYF.

The gene calls are TRBV5-8 and TRBJ2-6; D could derive from TRBD1 or TRBD2 (5 bases each). The CDR3 is 17 residues long. Germline values: CDR1 SGHTS, CDR2 YDEGEE. V shed 6 bases and J shed 4 bases, with 20 bases lying between them. The CDR3 DNA sequence: TGTGCCAGCACATTCCGGGACGCCCTCGCCGGGGCCAACGTCCTGACTTTC. It encodes CASTFRDALAGANVLTF.

The chain couples TRBV10-2 to TRBJ2-7; D uncertain. Germline V CDR1 and CDR2: WSHSY, SAAADI. V lost 0 bases and J 1 base, leaving 10 bases between the germline ends. The CDR3 contains 15 residues. The CDR3 here is CASSESNRPSYEQYF. The CDR3 DNA is TGCGCCAGCAGTGAGTCGAACAGACCGTCCTACGAGCAGTACTTC.

Note on this clone: One junction end does not reproduce the germline sequence, and a read error may be involved. This chain connects TRBV7-7 to TRBJ2-7; D is possibly TRBD1 (5 bases). CDR3 length: 13 amino acids. Per the germline V gene, CDR1 is SSHAT and CDR2 is FNYEAQ (reference sequence). The CDR3 DNA reads TGTGCTAGCAGTTTAGAAAGGGGTGGGGAGCAGTACTTC. Translation: CASSLERGGEQYF. The full variable domain, with the rest looked up from reference TRBV7-7 and TRBJ2-7, is GAGVSQSPRYKVTKRGQDVTLRCDPISSHATLYWYQQALGQGPEFLTYFNYEAQPDKSGLPSDRFSAERPEGSISTLTIQRTEQRDSAMYRCASSLERGGEQYFGPGTRLTVT.

This clone has more than one count but fewer than ten. The CDR3 spells CASSDDRVRGNQPQHF. CDR3 nucleotides: TGTGCCAGTAGCGACGACAGGGTAAGGGGCAATCAGCCCCAGCATTTT. This chain joins TRBV19 and TRBJ1-5, with 7 bases aligning to TRBD1. The CDR3 extends over 16 amino acids. V lost 6 bases to trimming and J lost 2 bases; unmatched junction nucleotides: 10. Germline CDR1 and CDR2: LNHDA and SQIVND (reference sequence).

The chain joins TRBV7-2 to TRBJ2-7, with 10 nucleotides matching TRBD2. V lost 3 bases and J lost 6; bases outside the gene matches: 8. The length of the CDR3 is 15 residues. The V gene's germline CDR1 is SGHTA and CDR2 FQGNSA. CDR3 protein: CASSFSSGSSGEQYF. In DNA, the CDR3 is TGTGCCAGCAGCTTTTCTAGCGGGAGCAGCGGCGAGCAGTACTTC.

V usage is TRBV10-2 and J usage is TRBJ2-7, with no clear D. V lost 6 bases to trimming and J lost 3 bases, with 6 bases between them. Germline loops: CDR1 WSHSY, CDR2 SAAADI. The CDR3 has 11 amino acids. CDR3 protein: CASRKGYEQYF. The CDR3 DNA follows: TGCGCCAGCAGGAAGGGCTACGAGCAGTACTTC.

The V call is TRBV27, the J call TRBJ2-3; D is undetermined. The CDR3 extends over 14 amino acids. Germline CDR1 is MNHEY and CDR2 is SMNVEV (reference sequence). With 3 bases removed from V and 3 bases from J, the gap between germline ends came to 10 bases. The CDR3 bases are TGTGCCAGCAGTTTCTTGGGTCCAACAGATACGCAGTATTTT. As protein: CASSFLGPTDTQYF.

In DNA form, the CDR3 reads TGTGCCAGCAGCTTGGGAGGGCCCTACAATGAGCAGTTCTTC. Translation gives CASSLGGPYNEQFF. The V call is TRBV7-3, the J call TRBJ2-1; 7 bases match TRBD2. Germline V gene sequence: CDR1 SGHTA, CDR2 FQGTGA. This CDR3 spans 14 amino acids. V lost 3 bases to trimming and J lost 2 bases; unmatched junction nucleotides: 1.

The chain joins TRBV5-1 to TRBJ2-2; 8 nucleotides agree with TRBD1. The CDR3 is 17 residues long. CDR1 and CDR2 (germline): SGHRS, YFSETQ. After removal of 5 bases from V and 0 bases from J, the junction contained 9 bases not matched to a gene. The CDR3 nucleotides are TGCGCCAGCAGTCCAGCAGGACAGGGACCGAACACCGGGGAGCTGTTTTTT. This gives the protein CASSPAGQGPNTGELFF. Complete variable domain (other parts from reference TRBV5-1 and TRBJ2-2): KAGVTQTPRYLIKTRGQQVTLSCSPISGHRSVSWYQQTPGQGLQFLFEYFSETQRNKGNFPGRFSGRQFSNSRSEMNVSTLELGDSALYLCASSPAGQGPNTGELFFGEGSRLTVL.

The chain uses TRBV6-4 and TRBJ2-5; D not resolved. CDR1 is MRHNA and CDR2 is SNTAGT in the germline V gene. The CDR3 is 15 amino acids. Trimming stripped 3 bases from V and 4 bases from J, with 15 bases between. CDR3 coding DNA: TGTGCCAGCAGTGAAGGACCCCCGCAAAGAGAGACCCAGTACTTC. It is translated as CASSEGPPQRETQYF.

The genes are TRBV19 and TRBJ2-5; 14 positions match TRBD2. Germline trimming cut 5 bases from V and 9 bases from J; bases unmatched to any gene: 8. The CDR3 contains 15 residues. Per germline, CDR1 LNHDA and CDR2 SQIVND (reference sequence). CDR3 in amino acids: CASSPGLAGEPSQYF. The CDR3 region has the DNA TGTGCCAGTAGTCCGGGACTAGCGGGAGAGCCGTCCCAGTACTTC.

The V call is TRBV10-3, the J call TRBJ1-1; a possible D gene is TRBD1 (5 bases). Trimming left V 6 bases short and J 2 bases short, with 13 bases between. Per germline, CDR1 ENHRY and CDR2 SYGVKD. This CDR3 has 14 residues. The DNA for the CDR3 is TGTGCCATCAGCGCCATAGGGGCCAACACTGAAGCTTTCTTT. Its protein is CAISAIGANTEAFF.

The V gene is TRBV6-1, the J gene TRBJ2-7; a weak D match, TRBD1 (5 bases). Germline lookup yields CDR1 MNHNS and CDR2 SASEGT. The CDR3 contains 14 residues. The V gene lost 1 base and the J gene lost 0 bases, with 7 bases spanning the gap. CDR3 loop: CASSEGRASYEQYF. The CDR3 DNA reads as TGTGCCAGCAGTGAAGGCAGGGCCTCCTACGAGCAGTACTTC.

This clone was seen more than once but under ten times. The gene calls are TRBV11-3 and TRBJ2-5; possibly TRBD1 or TRBD2 for D (5 bases each). V was clipped by 3 bases and J by 0 bases, with 8 bases between them. Per the germline V gene, CDR1 is SGHNT and CDR2 is YENEEA. The CDR3 covers 14 residues. Written as DNA, the CDR3 is TGTGCCAGCAGCTTGGGACGTTACCAAGAGACCCAGTACTTC. This gives the protein CASSLGRYQETQYF.